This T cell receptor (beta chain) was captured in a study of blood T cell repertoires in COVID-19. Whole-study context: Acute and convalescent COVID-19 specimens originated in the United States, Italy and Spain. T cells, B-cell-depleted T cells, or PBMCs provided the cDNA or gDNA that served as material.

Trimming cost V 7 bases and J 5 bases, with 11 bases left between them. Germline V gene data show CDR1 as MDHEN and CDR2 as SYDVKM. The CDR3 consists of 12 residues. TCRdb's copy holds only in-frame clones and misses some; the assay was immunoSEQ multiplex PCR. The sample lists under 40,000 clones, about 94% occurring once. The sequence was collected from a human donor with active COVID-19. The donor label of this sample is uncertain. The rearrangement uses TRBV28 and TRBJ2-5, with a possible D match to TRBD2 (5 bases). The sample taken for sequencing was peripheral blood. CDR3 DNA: TGTGCCAGCACCACTAGATTCGAGACCCAGTACTTC. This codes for CASTTRFETQYF.